This T cell receptor (beta chain) was obtained from a study of identical twins. Study-wide results and caveats: Sequences that were out-of-frame, alpha and twin-shared displayed an excess of low generation probability. Insertions ran lower in abundant cord blood beta clonotypes, though not in memory repertoires.

This clonotype has only a few counts. The antigen is not known. A read error may account for a junction end that differs from germline. Per the germline V gene, CDR1 is SEHNR and CDR2 is FQNEAQ (reference sequence). This CDR3 has 13 residues. A universal primer site came from template switching; cDNA carried unique molecular identifiers. TCRdb reprocessed the 5' RACE reads via MiXCR and lists one record per CDR3 protein. The data contain 250,000 or so distinct CDR3 sequences, about 8.9% of them seen just once; the ten biggest clones take up approximately 3%. The same sample was also studied in work on yellow fever vaccine responses in identical twins.

The rearrangement uses TRBV7-9 and TRBJ1-1; D not resolved. This sequence originates from a woman younger than 30 in good health. Sequencing was carried out using CD8+ T cells sorted from blood. In nucleotides, the CDR3 is TGTGCCAGCAGCCTCTCCATGGACGGAGTGGGTCTCTTT. This encodes CASSLSMDGVGLF.